This T cell receptor beta chain emerged from a study of blood T cells in healthy people across ages. The V end was cut by 4 bases, the J end by 3 bases, with 16 bases between. CDR3 length: 15 residues. CDR1 and CDR2 from the germline V gene are ENHRY and SYGVKD. This clonotype was seen a few times. Alongside a J-beta primer mix, a sample-barcoded 5' primer served in a second PCR lasting about 6 to 12 cycles. TCRdb reanalysed the 5' RACE reads using MiXCR and keeps one entry per CDR3 protein. The sample has about 1,400,000 distinct CDR3 sequences, roughly 60% seen once. The clonotype originates from a man aged 18 to 29 in good health. The V call is TRBV10-3, the J call TRBJ2-7; D is perhaps TRBD1 (6 bases). The sequenced material came from blood. The CDR3 is CAISAKTGAVYEQYF. The CDR3 DNA follows: TGTGCCATCAGTGCCAAGACAGGCGCCGTCTACGAGCAGTACTTC.